This T cell receptor beta chain originates from a study of human T cells and chemical hapten exposure. Study-level findings and limits: Large CDR3 similarity clusters arose significantly more often from expanded TCRs than from controls.

Germline-derived CDR1 and CDR2 are SQVTM and ANQGSEA. The CDR3 length is 18 residues. The V and J ends lost 6 bases and 1 base, in that order; junction bases with no gene match: 20. As to time point: patch test 1, 2 weeks after DPC sensitization. Indicated treatment: therapeutic diphenylcyclopropenone sensitization with weekly scalp DPC. Single cDNA molecules in the library carried unique molecular identifiers attached during preparation. TCRdb re-called the RACE reads with MiXCR, one entry per CDR3 protein. The table has under 450,000 distinct CDR3 sequences, more than 4.5% seen once. This clonotype was recorded many times. The antigen is undetermined.

Material: whole blood, obtained in connection with sensitization to the hapten diphenylcyclopropenone (DPC). The chain is built from TRBV29-1 and TRBJ1-2, with TRBD1 matching over 7 bases. The origin of this receptor is a woman aged 45-59 years with alopecia areata. Some clones in this sample may be carry-over from other donors' samples. CDR3 bases: TGCAGCGTACCGATATGGGACAGCAACGGCTTGGTTAACTATGGCTACACCTTC. Translation: CSVPIWDSNGLVNYGYTF.